The 18 T cell receptor beta chains reported below all come from one sample, sequenced in a study of blood T cells in healthy people across ages. Together with a sample-barcoded 5' primer, a J-beta primer mix was included in a second PCR lasting roughly 6 to 12 cycles. TCRdb independently ran MiXCR on the 5' RACE reads; one entry per CDR3 protein. Of 650,000 or so distinct CDR3 sequences listed, 52% are singletons. Input material: blood. These receptors were obtained from a woman aged 80 or older in good health.

Worth noting for this clonotype: Since a much larger clone is just one base distant, this may be a read error. The chain combines TRBV11-2 with TRBJ2-1, with D maybe TRBD1 (6 bases). CDR3 length equals 15 residues. Germline V gives CDR1 SGHAT, CDR2 FQNNGV. The CDR3 coding sequence is TGTGCCAGCAGCTTAGAGGGGGCAAACTACAAGGAGCAGTTCTTC. It translates to CASSLEGANYKEQFF.

This chain joins TRBV2 and TRBJ1-2; D is unresolved. The CDR3 has 13 residues. Trimming took 3 bases from V and 4 from J, leaving 9 bases between them. Germline V gene sequence: CDR1 SNHLY, CDR2 FYNNEI. The DNA for the CDR3 is TGTGCCAGCAGTGATGCTGCGGGCTATGGCTACACCTTC. This encodes CASSDAAGYGYTF.

Points on this clonotype: This may come from a read error, since a much larger clone is one base off. The rearrangement uses TRBV2 and TRBJ2-4; D may match TRBD1 or TRBD2 (7 bases each). The CDR3 loop spans 13 amino acids. Germline V lookup: CDR1 SNHLY, CDR2 FYNNEI. In nucleotides, the CDR3 is TGTGCCAGCAGTGCAGGGGGGGCCAACAGTCAGTACTTC. This gives the protein CASSAGGANSQYF.

Only one count was recorded for this clonotype. The chain employs TRBV7-2 and TRBJ1-4; 9 positions agree with TRBD1. Germline lookup yields CDR1 SGHTA and CDR2 FQGNSA. CDR3 length: 15 amino acids. V was pared by 5 bases and J by 7 bases, with 8 bases of the junction left unmatched. CDR3 sequence (DNA): TGTGCCAGCAGCCCATGGACAGGGGAAGTTGAAAAACTGTTTTTT. Amino acids: CASSPWTGEVEKLFF. Together with reference TRBV7-2 and TRBJ1-4, the CDR3 gives the full variable domain: GAGVSQSPSNKVTEKGKDVELRCDPISGHTALYWYRQSLGQGLEFLIYFQGNSAPDKSGLPSDRFSAERTGGSVSTLTIQRTQQEDSAVYLCASSPWTGEVEKLFFGSGTQLSVL.

In its sample, this clonotype was seen once. This rearrangement joins TRBV25-1 to TRBJ2-3, with D perhaps TRBD2 (6 bases). From germline, CDR1 is MGHDK and CDR2 SYGVNS. V was cut by 5 bases and J by 4 bases, with 19 bases left in between. This CDR3 region has 16 residues. CDR3 nucleotides: TGTGCCAGCAGTCCCTTGGGCGGGGCGGTTCCAGATACGCAGTATTTT. It yields the protein CASSPLGGAVPDTQYF.

The chain employs TRBV6-1 and TRBJ2-1, with 7 bases fitting TRBD1. Germline values: CDR1 MNHNS, CDR2 SASEGT. The CDR3 is 17 residues long. The J segment lost 9 bases and the V segment lost 5 bases, leaving 19 bases of the junction unmatched. The CDR3 DNA follows: TGTGCCAGCAGTAAGCGACGGACAGGCAGCGTTAATAGTGAGCAGTTCTTC. Translated, it gives CASSKRRTGSVNSEQFF.

There are a few counts of this clonotype. This sequence may be a read error, since a much larger clone differs from it by one base. The chain is built from TRBV7-2 and TRBJ2-1; D is undetermined. The DNA end lines up better with TRBJ2-7; the J call may be wrong. The CDR3 is 14 amino acids. Germline V lookup: CDR1 SGHTA, CDR2 FQGNSA. CDR3 coding DNA: TGTGCCAGCAGCGCCCGCTTGACTGCTAATGAGCAGTACTTC. Amino acid sequence: CASSARLTANEQYF.

This clonotype was seen only a few times. The J gene is TRBJ2-2, the V gene TRBV7-3; 7 nucleotides line up with TRBD1. CDR3 size: 14 residues. Per the germline V gene, CDR1 is SGHTA and CDR2 is FQGTGA. The V gene end was trimmed by 5 bases and the J gene end by 8 bases; junction bases not matched to a gene: 8. The DNA for the CDR3 is TGTGCCAGCAGCACAGACAGGGTATCGGGGGAGCTGTTTTTT. Encoded protein: CASSTDRVSGELFF. The full variable domain, in which reference TRBV7-3 and TRBJ2-2 provide the parts outside the CDR3, is GAGVSQTPSNKVTEKGKYVELRCDPISGHTALYWYRQSLGQGPEFLIYFQGTGAADDSGLPNDRFFAVRPEGSVSTLKIQRTERGDSAVYLCASSTDRVSGELFFGEGSRLTVL.

In this sample, this clonotype turned up many times. This chain links TRBV10-3 with TRBJ2-1; D is perhaps TRBD2 (5 bases). Trimming cost V 7 bases and J 0 bases, with 25 bases left between them. The CDR3 is made up of 19 amino acids. From germline, CDR1 is ENHRY and CDR2 SYGVKD. CDR3 coding DNA: TGTGCCATCAAGAGATCGGGATCGGTAAACTTGATCTCCTACAATGAGCAGTTCTTC. Its protein product is CAIKRSGSVNLISYNEQFF.

This clonotype showed up many times. The V call is TRBV28, the J call TRBJ2-1; possible D gene TRBD2, 6 bases. Germline V CDR1 and CDR2: MDHEN, SYDVKM. V was shortened by 2 bases and J by 6 bases, with 11 bases between the two germline ends. This CDR3 has 14 amino acids. This CDR3 reads CASSLRRGPNEQFF. The CDR3 coding sequence is TGTGCCAGCAGTTTAAGGAGGGGTCCCAATGAGCAGTTCTTC.

With regard to this clonotype: One junction end disagrees with the germline gene, perhaps due to a read error. The V gene is TRBV29-1, the J gene TRBJ2-3; no clear D gene. From germline, CDR1 is SQVTM and CDR2 ANQGSEA. The CDR3 sequence is 11 residues long. The CDR3 is CSVSRADMQYF. In DNA form, the CDR3 reads TGCAGCGTCTCACGGGCAGATATGCAGTATTTT.

This clonotype was seen many times. This rearrangement joins TRBV12-3 or TRBV12-4 to TRBJ2-1; 8 positions agree with TRBD2. The V segment lost 4 bases and the J segment 9 bases; nucleotides outside the gene matches: 5. The CDR3 extends over 13 amino acids. In DNA form, the CDR3 reads TGTGCCAGCAGTTCCCGGGGGGGAGGTGAGCAGTTCTTC. It specifies CASSSRGGGEQFF.

This clonotype was detected ten times or more. The V gene is TRBV10-1, the J gene TRBJ2-3; TRBD2 matches at 14 bases. CDR3 size: 16 residues. With 4 bases clipped from V and 4 bases from J, the junction kept 4 bases outside the gene matches. Germline loops: CDR1 WNHNN, CDR2 SYGVQD (reference sequence). The CDR3 DNA reads TGCGCCAGCAGTGGCCGACTAGCGGGAGGGCCAGATACGCAGTATTTT. Translated: CASSGRLAGGPDTQYF.

In regard to this clonotype: At one end the junction does not follow the germline gene, possibly because of a read error. The chain employs TRBV12-3 or TRBV12-4 and TRBJ2-3, with D possibly matching TRBD2 (7 bases). CDR3 length: 15 residues. CDR3 protein: CASSWTRGGTDAQYF. The DNA of the CDR3 is TGTGCCAGCAGTTGGACTAGAGGGGGAACAGATGCGCAGTATTTT.

This clonotype was found many times. V is TRBV28 and J is TRBJ2-7; D gene unclear. CDR3 length: 14 residues. With 3 bases removed from V and 6 bases from J, the gap between germline ends came to 15 bases. Germline lookup yields CDR1 MDHEN and CDR2 SYDVKM. Here the CDR3 DNA reads TGTGCCAGCAGTTTTCTGTTTAGGAAGGGCGAGCAGTACTTC. This gives the protein CASSFLFRKGEQYF.

This clonotype was observed at least ten times. J is TRBJ2-5 and V is TRBV18; weak D call: TRBD2 (6 bases). Per germline, CDR1 KGHSH and CDR2 LQKENI. This CDR3 contains 17 residues. The ends were cut back, 4 bases at V and 7 bases at J, with 25 bases in the middle. CDR3 DNA sequence: TGTGCCAGCTCACGCGTCATAGGTCAGAACCCGGGAGTGACCCAGTACTTC. It encodes CASSRVIGQNPGVTQYF.

J is TRBJ1-5 and V is TRBV11-2; D remains unclear. This CDR3 is built from 15 residues. V lost 5 bases and J 0 bases, leaving 11 bases between the germline ends. Germline V lookup: CDR1 SGHAT, CDR2 FQNNGV. The chain's CDR3 is CASSPNPYSNQPQHF. In DNA form, the CDR3 reads TGTGCCAGCAGCCCTAATCCGTATAGCAATCAGCCCCAGCATTTT.

CDR3 sequence: CATSKRGWETQYF. The CDR3 region has the DNA TGTGCCACCTCCAAAAGGGGCTGGGAGACCCAGTACTTC. This chain links TRBV15 with TRBJ2-5, with D maybe TRBD1 (5 bases). This CDR3 region has 13 residues. V was cut by 8 bases and J by 5 bases, with 15 bases left in between. Germline CDR1 is LNHNV and CDR2 is YYDKDF (reference sequence).